The 11 T cell receptor beta chains presented below share a single source sample, sequenced in a study of cytomegalovirus exposure and HLA in healthy donors. The PCR ran on 60 Vbeta and 13 Jbeta primers. Method: immunoSEQ multiplex PCR; TCRdb's copy keeps in-frame clones and lacks some. There are under 200,000 clones in the sample; 65% to 90% occur only once, and around 2% lies in the top ten. What was sequenced was PBMCs. These receptors came from a human donor in good health.

This clone turned up a few times. This chain links TRBV4-1 with TRBJ1-3; D not resolved. Germline V lookup: CDR1 MGHRA, CDR2 YSYEKL. Trimming took 2 bases from V and 4 from J, leaving 6 bases between them. The CDR3 length is 13 residues. This CDR3 reads CASSQSVGNTIYF. In DNA, the CDR3 is TGCGCCAGCAGCCAAAGCGTCGGAAACACCATATATTTT.

This chain uses TRBV7-9 with TRBJ1-2; possibly TRBD1 for D (6 bases). Trimming pared 5 bases from V and 1 base from J, leaving 8 bases between. The CDR3 spans 13 residues. Germline V gene data show CDR1 as SEHNR and CDR2 as FQNEAQ (reference sequence). The CDR3 spells CASSLQGNYGYTF. Here the CDR3 DNA reads TGTGCCAGCAGCCTACAGGGTAACTATGGCTACACCTTC.

This chain uses TRBV9 with TRBJ2-1; D is perhaps TRBD1 (6 bases). CDR3 length: 15 residues. Germline V gene data show CDR1 as SGDLS and CDR2 as YYNGEE. Trimming pared 2 bases from V and 0 bases from J, leaving 9 bases between. CDR3 in amino acids: CASSVTGSSYNEQFF. CDR3 sequence (DNA): TGTGCCAGCAGCGTGACAGGAAGCTCCTACAATGAGCAGTTCTTC.

The count of this clone is one. Within the sample, other DNA sequences also encode this same CDR3. This chain links TRBV2 with TRBJ1-6, with unresolved D. This CDR3 comprises 13 residues. The germline CDR1 and CDR2 sequences are SNHLY and FYNNEI. V dropped 5 bases and J dropped 1 base, with 3 bases sitting between them. The CDR3 is CASSLSYNSPLHF. The DNA for the CDR3 is TGTGCCAGCAGTCTTTCCTATAATTCACCCCTCCACTTT.

This chain links TRBV12-5 with TRBJ2-2; no definite D call. CDR3 length: 16 amino acids. The V end was cut by 4 bases, the J end by 1 base, with 13 bases between. Germline loops: CDR1 LGHNT, CDR2 FRNRAP. The CDR3 nucleotides read TGTGCTAGTGGTTCAACAAACGTACGGAACACCGGGGAGCTGTTTTTT. This encodes CASGSTNVRNTGELFF.

V and J are TRBV6-5 and TRBJ1-1, with D tentatively TRBD1 (6 bases). Germline CDR1 is MNHEY and CDR2 is SVGAGI. Trimming stripped 10 bases from V and 0 bases from J, with 18 bases between. The CDR3 covers 15 residues. The CDR3, as DNA: TGTGCCACTAAACTGGAAGGGACATTGAACACTGAAGCTTTCTTT. Translating gives CATKLEGTLNTEAFF.

The V call is TRBV6-5, the J call TRBJ2-7; 8 positions agree with TRBD2. Germline V lookup: CDR1 MNHEY, CDR2 SVGAGI. The CDR3 is 15 residues long. The trim removed 8 bases at V and 0 bases at J, leaving 9 bases unmatched. The CDR3: CASHRRGVDSYEQYF. DNA of the CDR3: TGTGCCAGCCACCGGCGGGGGGTCGACTCCTACGAGCAGTACTTC.

Only one count was recorded for this clone. The chain uses TRBV7-3 and TRBJ2-2; no clear D gene. Germline CDR1 is SGHTA and CDR2 is FQGTGA. The CDR3 sequence is 14 residues long. With 5 bases removed from V and 3 bases from J, the gap between germline ends came to 10 bases. The DNA of the CDR3 is TGTGCCAGCAGCCAGGTCTTGGACACCGGGGAGCTGTTTTTT. It codes for CASSQVLDTGELFF.

The genes are TRBV7-9 and TRBJ2-2; 7 bases agree with TRBD1. Trimming took 5 bases from V and 5 from J; bases not matched to a gene: 8. This CDR3 contains 15 residues. Germline values: CDR1 SEHNR, CDR2 FQNEAQ (reference sequence). Here the CDR3 reads CASSRDTGDTGELFF. CDR3 DNA sequence: TGTGCCAGCAGCCGAGACACAGGGGATACCGGGGAGCTGTTTTTT.

This chain connects TRBV10-3 to TRBJ1-5, with D uncertain. Trimming left V 0 bases short and J 3 bases short, with 15 bases between. The CDR3 totals 17 residues. Germline V gene data show CDR1 as ENHRY and CDR2 as SYGVKD. The CDR3 bases are TGTGCCATCAGTGAGTCTTTATTTTCGGTTGACAATCAGCCCCAGCATTTT. Its translation is CAISESLFSVDNQPQHF.

This chain uses TRBV13 with TRBJ2-2; the match to TRBD1 covers 7 bases. From germline, CDR1 is PRHDT and CDR2 FYEKMQ (reference sequence). The CDR3 consists of 16 residues. V shed 3 bases, J shed 0 bases, and the junction held 4 bases outside the gene matches. This CDR3 reads CASSLETGTNTGELFF. The CDR3 nucleotides are TGTGCCAGCAGCTTGGAGACAGGGACGAACACCGGGGAGCTGTTTTTT.